A selection of T cell receptor beta chains follows, all from one sample in a study of T cells in narcolepsy. TCRdb keeps only in-frame clones here, not all; method: immunoSEQ multiplex PCR. The table shows some 33,000 clones, with roughly 90% occurring only once. Sequencing was carried out using CD45RA- memory CD4+ T cells from PBMCs. The receptors shown here come from a human donor with narcolepsy. The CDR3 runs from the conserved cysteine through the conserved F or W. D genes are given only for firm matches. Clone size, where shown, is once, few, many, or a class for clones that have expanded.

j_gene | d_gene | v_gene | abundance | CDR3aa | CDR3nt
TRBJ2-5 | NA | TRBV6-1 | NA | CASSAGLARGGETQYF | TGTGCCAGCAGTGCTGGGCTAGCCCGTGGGGGAGAGACCCAGTACTTC
TRBJ2-5 | TRBD2 | TRBV29-1 | NA | CSVEGRERGTQYF | TGCAGCGTTGAAGGGCGGGAGCGTGGGACCCAGTACTTC
TRBJ2-7 | NA | TRBV10-3 | once | CAISENRNEQYF | TGTGCCATCAGTGAGAATCGAAACGAGCAGTACTTC
TRBJ2-7 | TRBD1 | TRBV9 | NA | CASGQGVAEQYF | TGTGCCAGCGGTCAGGGGGTCGCCGAGCAGTACTTC
TRBJ1-1 | NA | TRBV18 | NA | CASSPEQLNTEAFF | TGTGCCAGCTCACCAGAGCAGCTGAACACTGAAGCTTTCTTT
TRBJ2-7 | TRBD1 | TRBV4-1 | once | CASSQTQGEQYF | TGCGCCAGCAGCCAAACACAGGGGGAGCAGTACTTC
TRBJ2-2 | NA | TRBV7-2 | NA | CASSIDNTHTGELFF | TGTGCCAGCAGTATAGACAATACTCACACCGGGGAGCTGTTTTTT
TRBJ1-1 | NA | TRBV7-7 | NA | CASSLTRVCTEAFF | TGTGCCAGCAGCTTGACCAGGGTTTGTACTGAAGCTTTCTTT
TRBJ2-1 | TRBD2 | TRBV10-3 | NA | CAISGERGTYNEQFF | TGTGCCATCAGTGGAGAGCGGGGGACCTACAATGAGCAGTTCTTC
TRBJ2-3 | TRBD1 | TRBV5-8 | NA | CASSSGTGGNTDTQYF | TGTGCCAGCAGTTCCGGGACAGGGGGCAACACAGATACGCAGTATTTT
TRBJ2-7 | TRBD1 | TRBV5-4 | NA | CASSSDRGLGEQYF | TGTGCCAGCAGTTCGGACAGGGGGCTGGGCGAGCAGTACTTC
TRBJ1-5 | NA | TRBV28 | once | CASSLLNLETQPQHF | TGTGCCAGCAGTTTACTAAATCTTGAAACTCAGCCCCAGCATTTT
TRBJ2-2 | NA | TRBV28 | NA | CATILGAGTGELFF | TGTGCCACCATTCTTGGGGCGGGCACCGGGGAGCTGTTTTTT
TRBJ2-5 | NA | TRBV18 | few | CASSQTDKETQYF | TGTGCCAGCTCCCAGACAGATAAAGAGACCCAGTACTTC
TRBJ1-6 | NA | TRBV19 | NA | CASKTGGEDNSPLHF | TGTGCCAGTAAAACAGGTGGGGAGGATAATTCACCCCTCCACTTT
TRBJ2-1 | NA | TRBV5-4 | few | CASSGNLAQTNEQFF | TGTGCCAGCAGCGGAAATCTAGCGCAGACGAATGAGCAGTTCTTC
TRBJ1-2 | NA | TRBV7-3 | NA | CASSPSAGATYGYTF | TGTGCCAGCAGCCCCTCCGCAGGGGCTACATATGGCTACACCTTC
TRBJ2-7 | NA | TRBV28 | NA | CASSTYEQYF | TGTGCCAGCAGTACCTACGAGCAGTACTTC
TRBJ2-2 | NA | TRBV6-1 | NA | CASSTTGNTGELFF | TGTGCCAGCAGTACGACAGGGAACACCGGGGAGCTGTTTTTT
TRBJ2-3 | TRBD2 | TRBV30 | NA | CAWGRALAGGTDTQYF | TGTGCCTGGGGCCGCGCTCTAGCGGGAGGCACAGATACGCAGTATTTT
TRBJ2-1 | TRBD2 | TRBV5-1 | NA | CASSESSGISYNEQFF | TGCGCCAGCAGCGAGTCTAGCGGGATTTCCTACAATGAGCAGTTCTTC
TRBJ2-1 | TRBD2 | TRBV5-1 | once | CASSATSGSAHEQFF | TGCGCCAGCAGCGCTACTAGCGGGAGCGCTCATGAGCAGTTCTTC
TRBJ1-2 | TRBD1 | TRBV7-9 | once | CASSSGGQGPLGYGYTF | TGTGCCAGCAGCTCAGGGGGACAGGGGCCGCTGGGCTATGGCTACACCTTC
TRBJ1-2 | NA | TRBV5-4 | NA | CASSQDWGASHYGYTF | TGTGCCAGCAGCCAAGATTGGGGGGCCAGCCACTATGGCTACACCTTC
TRBJ2-7 | NA | TRBV20-1 | NA | CSAVLEYEQYF | TGCAGTGCGGTCTTAGAATACGAGCAGTACTTC
TRBJ1-2 | TRBD1 | TRBV18 | NA | CASSRDRGTYGYTF | TGTGCCAGCTCAAGGGACAGGGGAACCTATGGCTACACCTTC
TRBJ2-3 | NA | TRBV18 | NA | CASSRDGTDTQYF | TGTGCCAGCTCTCGCGACGGCACAGATACGCAGTATTTT
TRBJ2-7 | NA | TRBV28 | NA | CASSLPGTREYF | TGTGCCAGCAGTTTACCGGGTACCAGGGAGTACTTC
TRBJ1-4 | NA | TRBV5-1 | NA | CASSFPGHGEKLFF | TGCGCCAGCAGCTTCCCAGGGCATGGTGAAAAACTGTTTTTT
TRBJ2-7 | NA | TRBV9 | NA | CASGQGGSYEQYF | TGTGCCAGCGGGCAGGGGGGCTCCTACGAGCAGTACTTC
TRBJ1-4 | NA | TRBV30 | NA | CAWRISATNEKLFF | TGTGCCTGGAGAATATCAGCCACTAATGAAAAACTGTTTTTT
TRBJ2-1 | NA | TRBV14 | NA | CASRGTSSSYNEQFF | TGTGCCAGCCGCGGGACTTCTAGCTCCTACAATGAGCAGTTCTTC
TRBJ2-7 | NA | TRBV28 | NA | CASSAGGVDEQYF | TGTGCCAGCAGTGCAGGGGGGGTCGACGAGCAGTACTTC
TRBJ2-3 | NA | TRBV2 | NA | CASRYRDPSTDTQYF | TGTGCCTCACGATACAGGGACCCTAGCACAGATACGCAGTATTTT
TRBJ2-7 | NA | TRBV25-1 | once | CASSDGRSAYEQYF | TGTGCCAGCAGTGATGGCAGATCCGCCTACGAGCAGTACTTC
TRBJ1-2 | TRBD1 | TRBV28 | NA | CASSLPTGASYGYTF | TGTGCCAGCTCCCTCCCAACAGGGGCGTCCTATGGCTACACCTTC
TRBJ2-2 | TRBD1 | TRBV11-1 | NA | CASSSQGAGELFF | TGTGCCAGCAGCTCTCAGGGGGCCGGGGAGCTGTTTTTT
TRBJ1-4 | NA | TRBV5-5 | NA | CASSLEGSGGREKLFF | TGTGCCAGCAGCTTGGAGGGTTCGGGGGGTCGGGAAAAACTGTTTTTT
TRBJ1-5 | TRBD1 | TRBV5-6 | NA | CASSLGVQGTNSNQPQHF | TGTGCCAGCAGCTTGGGGGTACAGGGGACTAATAGCAATCAGCCCCAGCATTTT
TRBJ1-1 | NA | TRBV20-1 | NA | CSATGDTEAFF | TGCAGTGCTACGGGGGACACTGAAGCTTTCTTT
TRBJ1-1 | NA | TRBV28 | NA | CASSFPPPREAFF | TGTGCCAGCAGTTTCCCCCCTCCAAGGGAAGCTTTCTTT
TRBJ1-2 | TRBD1 | TRBV2 | NA | CASRADRGANYGYTF | TGTGCCAGCAGAGCGGACAGGGGCGCTAACTATGGCTACACCTTC
TRBJ1-1 | NA | TRBV20-1 | NA | CSARTGEAFF | TGCAGTGCTAGAACCGGGGAAGCTTTCTTT
TRBJ1-2 | TRBD1 | TRBV27 | NA | CASTFGTGNYGYTF | TGTGCCAGCACTTTTGGGACAGGGAACTATGGCTACACCTTC
TRBJ2-1 | TRBD2 | TRBV7-8 | NA | CASSPRVAGLAGSRGQFF | TGTGCCAGCAGCCCTAGAGTGGCTGGACTAGCGGGTTCCCGAGGGCAGTTCTTC
TRBJ1-1 | NA | TRBV19 | NA | CASSLGTDFEAFF | TGTGCCAGTAGTCTCGGGACGGACTTTGAAGCTTTCTTT